In its sample, the clone carrying this T cell receptor beta chain was seen a few times. This sample was taken from a study of blood T cell repertoires in COVID-19. In the study overall: Nucleic acid was either cDNA or gDNA, and it came from T cells, B-cell-depleted T cells, or PBMCs.

Sequencing used immunoSEQ multiplex PCR; TCRdb keeps in-frame clones, though not all of them. The repertoire consists of 160,000 or so clones, with more than 75% occurring once and the leading ten covering roughly a sixth. CDR1 and CDR2 from the germline V gene are LNHDA and SQIVND (reference sequence). The CDR3 consists of 13 residues. The V segment lost 7 bases and the J segment 8 bases; nucleotides outside the gene matches: 7. This receptor was identified in a man between 60 and 75 years old with active or convalescent COVID-19. J is TRBJ1-4 and V is TRBV19, with 7 bases aligning to TRBD1. Material: peripheral blood. The CDR3 region has the DNA TGTGCCAGTACGGGACAGAAGAGGGAAAAACTGTTTTTT. Translating it yields CASTGQKREKLFF.